One and the same sample provided the 24 T cell receptor beta chains below, sequenced in a study of blood T cell repertoires in COVID-19. TCRdb keeps only in-frame clones here, not all; method: immunoSEQ multiplex PCR. The sample lists around 150,000 clones, roughly 90% occurring once. The sequenced material came from peripheral blood. The receptors originated from a man aged 45-65 years with active or convalescent COVID-19.

This sequence joins TRBV5-1 and TRBJ2-1, with D uncertain. The CDR3 totals 14 residues. CDR1 is SGHRS and CDR2 is YFSETQ in the germline V gene. Trimming left V 0 bases short and J 8 bases short, with 12 bases between. For the CDR3, the DNA is TGCGCCAGCAGCTTGGGGCCCGGAGCTTATGAGCAGTTCTTC. Residues: CASSLGPGAYEQFF.

This chain connects TRBV6-5 to TRBJ1-6, with 7 positions matching TRBD1. Germline lookup yields CDR1 MNHEY and CDR2 SVGAGI. This CDR3 is 15 amino acids long. Trimming removed 6 bases from V and 0 bases from J; junction bases left unmatched: 2. This CDR3 reads CASRGQSSYNSPLHF. Here the CDR3 DNA reads TGTGCCAGCAGGGGACAGAGCTCCTATAATTCACCCCTCCACTTT.

The rearrangement joins TRBV6-5 to TRBJ1-5; D not certain. This CDR3 comprises 15 residues. V lost 7 bases and J lost 4, with 17 bases in between. Germline values: CDR1 MNHEY, CDR2 SVGAGI. The CDR3 sequence: CASIRHLARNQPQHF. The CDR3 region has the DNA TGTGCCAGCATCAGACACCTAGCGCGAAATCAGCCCCAGCATTTT.

CDR3 amino acids: CASRTRDLPGKLFF. The CDR3 DNA sequence: TGTGCCAGCAGGACCCGGGATTTACCGGGAAAACTGTTTTTT. The chain is built from TRBV2 and TRBJ1-4; no firm D call. In germline, CDR1 is SNHLY, CDR2 FYNNEI. The CDR3 is 14 residues long. Trimming took 6 bases from V and 10 from J, leaving 18 bases between them.

This chain connects TRBV2 to TRBJ1-2; TRBD1 might be the D (6 bases). There are 14 residues in the CDR3. Per the germline V gene, CDR1 is SNHLY and CDR2 is FYNNEI. Trimming cost V 6 bases and J 2 bases, with 13 bases left between them. The CDR3 coding sequence is TGTGCCAGCAGCGAGAACAGGGAAAACTATGGCTACACCTTC. Translated: CASSENRENYGYTF.

For this clone: The junction and the germline gene differ at one end; a read error may be behind it. V usage is TRBV7-7 and J usage is TRBJ1-1; 7 positions match TRBD1. This CDR3 is built from 16 residues. Germline V gene data show CDR1 as SSHAT and CDR2 as FNYEAQ (reference sequence). The CDR3 DNA follows: TGTGCTAGCAGCTTAATAGCAGGGGGAGTGGACACTGAAGCTTTCTTT. Translation: CASSLIAGGVDTEAFF.

V and J are TRBV7-9 and TRBJ1-1; unclear D gene. The ends were cut back, 4 bases at V and 2 bases at J, with 14 bases in the middle. The CDR3 runs 15 residues. Germline CDR1 is SEHNR and CDR2 is FQNEAQ (reference sequence). CDR3 amino acids: CASSSKNVRNTEAFF. The DNA of the CDR3 is TGTGCCAGCAGCTCCAAGAATGTTAGAAACACTGAAGCTTTCTTT.

This clone was counted once. The chain uses TRBV6-5 and TRBJ1-5; D ambiguous. Germline assignment: CDR1 MNHEY and CDR2 SVGAGI. V was clipped by 6 bases and J by 9 bases, with 18 bases between them. CDR3 length: 14 amino acids. CDR3 sequence reads: CASSYRGLGWPQHF. For the CDR3, the DNA is TGTGCCAGCAGCTACAGAGGCCTCGGGTGGCCCCAGCATTTT.

The chain has TRBV19 and TRBJ1-2, with TRBD1 identical over 8 bases. Germline assignment: CDR1 LNHDA and CDR2 SQIVND (reference sequence). The CDR3 consists of 14 residues. Unmatched junction bases numbered 4, after V lost 5 bases and J lost 2 bases. The CDR3 bases are TGTGCCAGTAGTGCGGACAGGGCGAACTATGGCTACACCTTC. Translation: CASSADRANYGYTF.

The chain uses TRBV3-1 (or the pseudogene TRBV3-2) and TRBJ2-3; D uncertain. V shed 4 bases and J shed 6 bases, with 17 bases lying between them. The CDR3 totals 15 residues. Germline V gene sequence: CDR1 LGHDT, CDR2 YNNKEL (reference sequence). The CDR3 nucleotides read TGTGCCAGCAGCCCTGGGCCATCCCAGATGGATACGCAGTATTTT. Amino acids: CASSPGPSQMDTQYF.

This sequence joins TRBV27 and TRBJ1-3, with TRBD1 identical over 11 bases. CDR3 length: 14 amino acids. Germline loops: CDR1 MNHEY, CDR2 SMNVEV (reference sequence). The trim removed 6 bases at V and 8 bases at J, leaving 6 bases unmatched. Written as DNA, the CDR3 is TGTGCCAGCAGCCTAGGACAGGGGGCGGACACCATATATTTT. It encodes CASSLGQGADTIYF.

CDR3 amino acids: CASSLAGTSGRKDEQFF. CDR3 nucleotide sequence: TGTGCCAGCAGCTTAGCGGGAACTAGCGGGAGGAAAGATGAGCAGTTCTTC. The chain has TRBV7-9 and TRBJ2-1, with 12 nucleotides matching TRBD2. CDR3 length: 17 amino acids. From germline, CDR1 is SEHNR and CDR2 FQNEAQ (reference sequence). V shed 0 bases and J 8 bases; nucleotides not matched to a gene: 8. Supplemented by reference TRBV7-9 and TRBJ2-1, the full variable domain reads DTGVSQNPRHKITKRGQNVTFRCDPISEHNRLYWYRQTLGQGPEFLTYFQNEAQLEKSRLLSDRFSAERPKGSFSTLEIQRTEQGDSAMYLCASSLAGTSGRKDEQFFGPGTRLTVL.

The J gene is TRBJ2-5, the V gene TRBV28; TRBD1 matches at 8 bases. The CDR3 extends over 14 amino acids. The V segment lost 6 bases and the J segment 2 bases; nucleotides outside the gene matches: 5. Germline V gene data show CDR1 as MDHEN and CDR2 as SYDVKM. In DNA form, the CDR3 reads TGTGCCAGCAGCCTGACAGGGGTACAAGAGACCCAGTACTTC. Encoded protein: CASSLTGVQETQYF. The whole variable domain, remainder taken from reference TRBV28 and TRBJ2-5, is DVKVTQSSRYLVKRTGEKVFLECVQDMDHENMFWYRQDPGLGLRLIYFSYDVKMKEKGDIPEGYSVSREKKERFSLILESASTNQTSMYLCASSLTGVQETQYFGPGTRLLVL.

The CDR3 reads CASSLVTGDRSGASYGYTF. For the CDR3, the DNA is TGTGCCAGCAGCTTGGTCACGGGGGACAGATCGGGCGCTAGCTATGGCTACACCTTC. The gene calls are TRBV7-9 and TRBJ1-2; 7 bases match TRBD1. J was trimmed by 4 bases and V by 3 bases; bases with no gene match: 20. CDR1 and CDR2 from the germline V gene are SEHNR and FQNEAQ (reference sequence). CDR3 length: 19 amino acids.

The rearrangement joins TRBV5-5 to TRBJ1-1; no firm D call. This CDR3 region has 16 residues. In germline, CDR1 is SGHKS, CDR2 YYEKEE (reference sequence). Trimming cost V 4 bases and J 0 bases, with 16 bases left between them. The CDR3 DNA reads as TGTGCCAGCAGCCCCCGGGTAGCCCGTGTGAACACTGAAGCTTTCTTT. Translated, it gives CASSPRVARVNTEAFF.

The CDR3 here is CATSDASRDRGVYEQYF. In DNA, the CDR3 is TGTGCCACCAGTGATGCCTCCCGGGACAGGGGTGTGTACGAGCAGTACTTC. J is TRBJ2-7 and V is TRBV24-1; 10 positions agree with TRBD1. CDR1 KGHDR and CDR2 SFDVKD come from the germline V gene. V dropped 3 bases and J dropped 4; count of bases not matched to a gene: 11. The CDR3 runs 17 residues.

This chain connects TRBV6-1 to TRBJ2-2; D gene uncertain. Germline CDR1 MNHNS, CDR2 SASEGT. CDR3 length equals 13 residues. The germline V and J ends were trimmed by 8 bases and 2 bases, with 9 bases remaining between them. The CDR3 DNA follows: TGTGCCAGCCTAGGCTATAACACCGGGGAGCTGTTTTTT. Residues: CASLGYNTGELFF.

This clone was detected only a few times. The V call is TRBV25-1, the J call TRBJ2-7; D possibly corresponds to TRBD1 (5 bases). The germline V gene encodes CDR1 MGHDK and CDR2 SYGVNS. V was pared by 4 bases and J by 4 bases, with 11 bases between. The CDR3 length is 13 residues. The CDR3 sequence is CASSVGAAYEQYF. The CDR3 DNA reads as TGTGCCAGCAGTGTAGGGGCCGCGTACGAGCAGTACTTC.

J is TRBJ1-5 and V is TRBV4-1, with 8 bases identical to TRBD1. Germline V gene data show CDR1 as MGHRA and CDR2 as YSYEKL. Germline trimming cut 5 bases from V and 2 bases from J; bases unmatched to any gene: 2. The CDR3 sequence is 14 residues long. The CDR3 DNA reads TGCGCCAGCAGCGAGACAGGGGGCAATCAGCCCCAGCATTTT. Protein product: CASSETGGNQPQHF.

This chain connects TRBV2 to TRBJ1-4, with 7 bases aligning to TRBD1. Germline trimming cut 6 bases from V and 4 bases from J; bases unmatched to any gene: 2. Germline CDR1 is SNHLY and CDR2 is FYNNEI. The CDR3 runs to 13 residues. DNA of the CDR3: TGTGCCAGCAGGGGACAGCTTAATGAAAAACTGTTTTTT. Translation: CASRGQLNEKLFF.

This clone occurred once. The chain combines TRBV14 with TRBJ2-7; 7 bases fit TRBD2. The germline V gene encodes CDR1 SGHDN and CDR2 FVKESK. CDR3 length: 14 residues. V lost 6 bases to trimming and J lost 3 bases; unmatched junction nucleotides: 8. The DNA of the CDR3 is TGTGCCAGCAGGATGGCCGGGGGGAACTACGAGCAGTACTTC. Translation gives CASRMAGGNYEQYF.

CDR3 sequence (DNA): TGCGCCAGCAGCTTGGTACCAGGGGGCGCAGAGACCCAGTACTTC. Encoded protein: CASSLVPGGAETQYF. This chain links TRBV5-1 with TRBJ2-5; TRBD1 matches 8 bases. V lost 0 bases to trimming and J lost 4 bases; unmatched junction nucleotides: 5. The germline V gene encodes CDR1 SGHRS and CDR2 YFSETQ. The CDR3 consists of 15 residues.

This chain links TRBV10-3 with TRBJ2-7; the match to TRBD1 covers 7 bases. The CDR3 has 15 residues. The J segment lost 0 bases and the V segment lost 3 bases, leaving 5 bases of the junction unmatched. CDR1 is ENHRY and CDR2 is SYGVKD in the germline V gene. The CDR3 DNA follows: TGTGCCATCAGTGACACGGGACAGCCCTCCTACGAGCAGTACTTC. Protein sequence: CAISDTGQPSYEQYF.

A few counts support this clone. The chain recombines TRBV5-1 with TRBJ2-7; D unclear. V dropped 2 bases and J dropped 3 bases, with 12 bases sitting between them. Germline V gene sequence: CDR1 SGHRS, CDR2 YFSETQ. CDR3 size: 14 residues. DNA of the CDR3: TGCGCCAGCAGCTTAAACAGCCAGTACTACGAGCAGTACTTC. Protein sequence: CASSLNSQYYEQYF.